This entry describes one T cell receptor beta chain. This clonotype was counted many times. The antigen this receptor binds is unknown. No much larger clone is present one base from it, and per-base qualities are unavailable. This sample stems from a study of neurological immune-mediated disorders (dated by TCRdb to 2018 to 2020). Broadly, across the study: The study compared peripheral blood TCR-beta repertoires of HTLV-I-associated myelopathy (HAM/TSP) patients, multiple sclerosis patients and healthy controls using UMI-based sequencing. The cohort was made up of approximately 65 subjects, consisting of roughly 14 HAM/TSP patients, about 34 multiple sclerosis patients and 20 or so healthy controls. The 100 to 110 TCR-beta libraries covered PBMC samples along with longitudinal samples, technical triplicates, and paired sorted CD4+ and CD8+ T-cell subsets. Broad study findings and their caveats: TCR clonal expansion was greatest in HAM/TSP patients and smallest in MS patients, who ranked below even healthy controls. Across subjects, expanded clones never shared an identical CDR3 amino acid sequence, which suggests that the TCR-beta repertoires in every group were private.

Ends trimmed: V by 0 bases, J by 0 bases; bases unmatched to a gene: 11. Reading from cysteine to phenylalanine, the CDR3 counts 19 amino acids. This entry keeps only the CDR3 DNA: 57 bases, framed from base 1. According to the germline V gene, CDR1 reads SGHRS and CDR2 reads YFSETQ. Unsorted PBMC libraries were generated from 2 million PBMCs stored in RNAlater at -80 °C until RNA extraction. PBMCs were separated from peripheral blood using Ficoll-Hypaque density gradient centrifugation and then cryopreserved in liquid nitrogen. cDNA was synthesized by template-switch 5'RACE using a primer with a 10-nucleotide random unique molecular identifier that tagged each TCR transcript. Over 200 million TCR-beta sequences, covering 15-18 subjects, were produced in each sequencing run. The RNeasy kit was used for extraction of total RNA. Using the KAPA Real-time Library Amplification kit, TCR-beta VDJ regions were amplified with primers for the TCR constant region and the 5'RACE anchor. A first PCR added sample indexes and Illumina adaptors, after which a second PCR increased the library yield. The roughly 650 bp TCR product was size-selected on a 2% E-gel SizeSelection system after Ampure bead purification. Before pooling, library quality was assessed on a Bioanalyzer, concentration was determined with Qubit, and library quantification was performed with the Kapa Library Quantification kit. An Illumina HiSeq 2500 sequenced the libraries paired-end 2 x 150 bp. To increase sequence diversity, roughly 24-32% phiX was spiked into each library pool. Regarding the original processing steps: The quality-filtered reads were processed with the UMI-based MiGEC pipeline, whose error correction step removed more than 80% of the raw TCR sequences. IMGT germline references were used for alignment of VDJ genes, and clonotypes were defined by a unique CDR3 amino acid sequence together with V-J genes. Clonal expansion, Shannon diversity and CDR3 relatedness (CalcPairwiseDistances, ClusterSamples) were evaluated with VDJtools, and phylogenetic trees were built with CLCbio workbench. Expanded clones were defined as having at least 8 unique UMIs, based on coefficient-of-variation modelling across technical triplicates. TCRdb redid the processing of the public reads, applying fastp at Q25 and MiXCR, and retained in-frame beta chains. One record per CDR3 amino acid sequence lists the most common genes and DNA. The V and J calls were determined by TCRdb, not by the authors. The table for this sample lists 46,000 or so distinct CDR3 sequences; around a tenth of them were counted only once. 21% of the sample comes from the top ten.

The source material was PBMCs. The clonotype originates from a woman aged 40 to 55 with HTLV-1-associated myelopathy (HAM/TSP). The V and J segments used are TRBV5-1 and TRBJ2-1, with 8 bases in between that match TRBD2. The DNA sequence is given as TGCGCCAGCAGCTTGGAATTTCAGGGCGGGGGGAACTCCTACAATGAGCAGTTCTTC. It is translated as CASSLEFQGGGNSYNEQFF.